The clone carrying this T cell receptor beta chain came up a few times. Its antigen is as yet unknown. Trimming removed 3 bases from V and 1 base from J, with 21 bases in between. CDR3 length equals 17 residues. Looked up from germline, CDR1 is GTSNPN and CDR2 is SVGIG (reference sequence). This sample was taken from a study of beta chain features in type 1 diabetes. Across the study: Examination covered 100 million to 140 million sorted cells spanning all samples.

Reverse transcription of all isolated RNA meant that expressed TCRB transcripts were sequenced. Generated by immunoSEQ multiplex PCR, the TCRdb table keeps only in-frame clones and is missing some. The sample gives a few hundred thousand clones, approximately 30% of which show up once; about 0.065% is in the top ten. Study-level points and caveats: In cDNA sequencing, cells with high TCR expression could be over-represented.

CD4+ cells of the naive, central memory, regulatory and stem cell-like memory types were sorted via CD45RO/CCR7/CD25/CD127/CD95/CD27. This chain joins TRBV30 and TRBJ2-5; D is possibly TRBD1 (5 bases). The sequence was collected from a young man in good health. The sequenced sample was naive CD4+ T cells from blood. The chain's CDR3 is CAWSQANWYRSQETQYF. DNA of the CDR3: TGTGCCTGGAGCCAGGCCAACTGGTACAGGTCCCAAGAGACCCAGTACTTC. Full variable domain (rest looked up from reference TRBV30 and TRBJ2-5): SQTIHQWPATLVQPVGSPLSLECTVEGTSNPNLYWYRQAAGRGLQLLFYSVGIGQISSEVPQNLSASRPQDRQFILSSKKLLLSDSGFYLCAWSQANWYRSQETQYFGPGTRLLVL.